The present entry profiles one T cell receptor (beta chain) with its context. What it recognizes is unknown. The data derive from a study of cytomegalovirus exposure and HLA in healthy donors. Notes on the study in general: The authors listed approximately 160 TCR beta chains as cytomegalovirus-associated.

These donors were members of the approximately 120-subject validation cohort, a group separate from the approximately 670-subject first cohort. Sequenced by immunoSEQ multiplex PCR; TCRdb stores in-frame clones only, minus some. The data contain some 110,000 clones, about 85% of them singletons. This CDR3 is built from 14 residues. Germline V lookup: CDR1 SGHRS, CDR2 YFSETQ. Trimming took 0 bases from V and 1 from J, leaving 5 bases between them. The source is a man between 18 and 35 years old in good health and CMV-seropositive. The sample comprised PBMCs. The genes are TRBV5-1 and TRBJ1-3; no clear D gene. The CDR3 DNA follows: TGCGCCAGCAGCTTGGATAGATCTGGAAACACCATATATTTT. Translated, it gives CASSLDRSGNTIYF.